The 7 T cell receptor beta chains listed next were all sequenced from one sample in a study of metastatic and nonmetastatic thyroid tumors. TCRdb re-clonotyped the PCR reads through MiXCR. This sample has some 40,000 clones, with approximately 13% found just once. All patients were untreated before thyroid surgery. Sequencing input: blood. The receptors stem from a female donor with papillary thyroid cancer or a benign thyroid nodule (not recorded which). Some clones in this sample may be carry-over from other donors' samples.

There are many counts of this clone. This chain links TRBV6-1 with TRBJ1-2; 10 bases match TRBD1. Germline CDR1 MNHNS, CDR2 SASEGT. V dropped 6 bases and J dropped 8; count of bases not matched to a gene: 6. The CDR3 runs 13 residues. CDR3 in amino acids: CASSGTGDKGYTF. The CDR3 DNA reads TGTGCCAGCAGCGGGACAGGGGATAAGGGCTACACCTTC.

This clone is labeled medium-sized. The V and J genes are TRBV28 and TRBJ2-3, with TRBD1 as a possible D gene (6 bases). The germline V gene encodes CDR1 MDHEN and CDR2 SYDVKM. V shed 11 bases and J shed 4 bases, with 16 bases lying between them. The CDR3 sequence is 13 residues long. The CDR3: CAVSGTKPDTQYF. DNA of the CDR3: TGTGCCGTCTCCGGGACAAAACCAGATACGCAGTATTTT.

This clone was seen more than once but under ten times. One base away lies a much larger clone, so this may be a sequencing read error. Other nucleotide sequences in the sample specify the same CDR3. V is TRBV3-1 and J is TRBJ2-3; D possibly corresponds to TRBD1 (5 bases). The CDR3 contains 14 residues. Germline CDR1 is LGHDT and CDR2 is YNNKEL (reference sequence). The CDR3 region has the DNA TGTGCCAGCAGCCAAGCCTATCAGACAGATACTCAGTATTTT. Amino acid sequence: CASSQAYQTDTQYF.

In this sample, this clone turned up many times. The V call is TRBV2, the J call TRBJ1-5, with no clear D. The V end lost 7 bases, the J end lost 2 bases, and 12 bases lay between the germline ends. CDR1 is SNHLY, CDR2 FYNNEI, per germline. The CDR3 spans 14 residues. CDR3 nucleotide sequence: TGTGCCAGCACTAAGGGAGTCGGCAATCAGCCCCAGCATTTT. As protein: CASTKGVGNQPQHF.

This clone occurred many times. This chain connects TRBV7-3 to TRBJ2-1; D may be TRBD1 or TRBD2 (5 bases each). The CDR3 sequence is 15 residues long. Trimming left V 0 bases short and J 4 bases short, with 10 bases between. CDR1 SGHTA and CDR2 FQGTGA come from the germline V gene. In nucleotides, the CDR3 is TGTGCCAGCAGCTTAACCCGGGGCATATACAATGAGCAGTTCTTC. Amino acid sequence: CASSLTRGIYNEQFF.

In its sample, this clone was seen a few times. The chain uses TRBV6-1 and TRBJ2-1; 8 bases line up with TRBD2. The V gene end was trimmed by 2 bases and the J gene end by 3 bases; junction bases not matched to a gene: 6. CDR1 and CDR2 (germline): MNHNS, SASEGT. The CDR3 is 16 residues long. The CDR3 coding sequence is TGTGCCAGCAGTGAAAGGACCGGGAGGGGCTACAATGAGCAGTTCTTC. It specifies CASSERTGRGYNEQFF.

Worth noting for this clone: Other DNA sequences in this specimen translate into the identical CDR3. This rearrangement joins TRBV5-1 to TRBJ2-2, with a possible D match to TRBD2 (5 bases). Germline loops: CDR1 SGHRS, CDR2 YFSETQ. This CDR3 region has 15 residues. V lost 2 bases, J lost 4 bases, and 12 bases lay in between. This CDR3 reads CASSLSGAFTGELFF. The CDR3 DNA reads TGCGCCAGCAGCTTAAGCGGTGCTTTCACCGGGGAGCTGTTTTTT.